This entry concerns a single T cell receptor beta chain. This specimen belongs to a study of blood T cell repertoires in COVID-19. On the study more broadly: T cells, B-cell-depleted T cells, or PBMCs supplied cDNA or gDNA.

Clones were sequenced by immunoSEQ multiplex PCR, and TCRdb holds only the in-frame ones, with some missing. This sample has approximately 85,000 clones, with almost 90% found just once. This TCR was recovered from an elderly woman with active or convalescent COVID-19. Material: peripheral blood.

CDR3 coding DNA: TGTGGAAGCGGGATGAGGAGCACCGGGGAGCTGTTTTTT. Translating gives CGSGMRSTGELFF. The chain couples TRBV6-5 to TRBJ2-2; 7 bases fit TRBD2. The CDR3 length is 13 residues. CDR1 and CDR2 from the germline V gene are MNHEY and SVGAGI.